Shown below are 21 T cell receptor beta chains from a single sample sequenced in a study of early T cells in non-severe SARS-CoV-2 infection. TCRdb analysed the 5' RACE reads with MiXCR anew, one entry per CDR3 protein. The sample carries tens of thousands of distinct CDR3 sequences, roughly a sixth recorded once. The sample was whole blood. The receptors originated from an adult who was a healthcare worker with PCR-confirmed SARS-CoV-2 infection or an uninfected control (not recorded which).

This sequence joins TRBV10-1 and TRBJ2-1; perhaps D is TRBD1 or TRBD2 (5 bases each). Trimming shortened V by 7 bases and J by 6 bases, and 31 bases separated the two germline ends. Germline CDR1 is WNHNN and CDR2 is SYGVQD (reference sequence). The CDR3 consists of 19 residues. The CDR3 protein is CASNGTRDRAAKVVNEQFF. CDR3 in DNA: TGCGCCAGCAATGGAACTCGGGACCGAGCCGCCAAGGTGGTCAATGAGCAGTTCTTC.

This CDR3 reads CASSQDLQRGNTDTQYF. CDR3 coding DNA: TGTGCCAGCAGCCAAGATTTACAGCGGGGGAACACAGATACGCAGTATTTT. The chain uses TRBV4-2 and TRBJ2-3, with 8 bases matching TRBD2. J gave up 2 bases and V 0 bases, and 7 bases lay outside the gene matches. The CDR3 spans 17 residues. Germline-derived CDR1 and CDR2 are LGHNA and YNFKEQ.

A few counts support this clonotype. The chain recombines TRBV30 with TRBJ2-5, with D uncertain. Germline V gene sequence: CDR1 GTSNPN, CDR2 SVGIG (reference sequence). V was clipped by 1 base and J by 3 bases, with 9 bases between them. CDR3 size: 13 residues. CDR3 bases: TGTGCCTGGAGTGGAACAGCAAAAGAGACCCAGTACTTC. Translation gives CAWSGTAKETQYF. Based on the CDR3 plus reference TRBV30 and TRBJ2-5, the full variable domain is SQTIHQWPATLVQPVGSPLSLECTVEGTSNPNLYWYRQAAGRGLQLLFYSVGIGQISSEVPQNLSASRPQDRQFILSSKKLLLSDSGFYLCAWSGTAKETQYFGPGTRLLVL.

About this clonotype: Possible read error: a much larger clone is one base away. V is TRBV2 and J is TRBJ2-3, with 9 bases matching TRBD1. Germline V lookup: CDR1 SNHLY, CDR2 FYNNEI. CDR3 length equals 14 residues. The DNA of the CDR3 is TGTTCCAGCAGAGACAGGGGGGGCACAGATACGCAGTATTTT. Amino acid sequence: CSSRDRGGTDTQYF. Full variable domain (outside the CDR3, taken from reference TRBV2 and TRBJ2-3): EPEVTQTPSHQVTQMGQEVILRCVPISNHLYFYWYRQILGQKVEFLVSFYNNEISEKSEIFDDQFSVERPDGSNFTLKIRSTKLEDSAMYFCSSRDRGGTDTQYFGPGTRLTVL.

At least ten counts were recorded for this clonotype. V and J are TRBV7-8 and TRBJ1-1; unclear D gene. CDR1 and CDR2 (germline): SGHVS, FQNEAQ. V lost 3 bases, J lost 1 base, and 9 bases lay in between. This CDR3 is 14 amino acids long. The CDR3 nucleotides read TGTGCCAGCAGCTTCCAGCGGGGGAACACTGAAGCTTTCTTT. It encodes CASSFQRGNTEAFF.

This clonotype was found a few times. The gene calls are TRBV27 and TRBJ1-1; 9 nucleotides align to TRBD1. CDR3 length equals 13 residues. J lost 9 bases, V lost 3 bases, and 5 bases had no gene match. From germline, CDR1 is MNHEY and CDR2 SMNVEV (reference sequence). DNA of the CDR3: TGTGCCAGCAGTTTTCTCGGGACAGGGAAAGCTTTCTTT. It encodes CASSFLGTGKAFF.

Many counts were recorded for this clonotype. The chain joins TRBV6-2 or TRBV6-3 to TRBJ2-6, with no clear D. Trimming left V 7 bases short and J 1 base short, with 14 bases between. Germline CDR1 MNHEY, CDR2 SVGEGT. The CDR3 extends over 16 amino acids. CDR3 DNA sequence: TGTGCCAGCATCCTACGACCGGAGTCTGGGGCCAACGTCCTGACTTTC. Translated, it gives CASILRPESGANVLTF.

A few counts support this clonotype. The V gene is TRBV29-1, the J gene TRBJ2-7; D may be TRBD1 or TRBD2 (6 bases each). The length of the CDR3 is 11 residues. Trimming pared 7 bases from V and 2 bases from J, leaving 9 bases between. CDR1 is SQVTM and CDR2 is ANQGSEA in the germline V gene. The CDR3 reads CSAGGPYEQYF. The CDR3 DNA reads as TGCAGCGCCGGGGGCCCCTACGAGCAGTACTTC.

This clonotype was picked up a small number of times. The chain carries TRBV2 and TRBJ2-5, with 7 bases matching TRBD2. Germline lookup yields CDR1 SNHLY and CDR2 FYNNEI. The V and J ends lost 7 bases and 2 bases, in that order; junction bases with no gene match: 4. The CDR3 is 13 residues long. Here the CDR3 DNA reads TGTGCCAGCACCAGCGGGGCACAAGAGACCCAGTACTTC. It codes for CASTSGAQETQYF.

This clonotype has a count of ten or more. The chain links TRBV5-1 to TRBJ2-5; TRBD1 agrees at 9 bases. The trim removed 5 bases at V and 4 bases at J, leaving 15 bases unmatched. Germline CDR1 SGHRS, CDR2 YFSETQ. The CDR3 runs to 17 residues. Written as DNA, the CDR3 is TGCGCCAGCAGTTCCGCCGGGACAGGGTGGGATCGAGAGACCCAGTACTTC. Its translation is CASSSAGTGWDRETQYF.

CDR3 amino acids: CASSPRSIRYNEQFF. The CDR3 DNA sequence: TGTGCCAGCAGCCCCCGTAGTATAAGATACAATGAGCAGTTCTTC. The chain joins TRBV7-2 to TRBJ2-1; D is unresolved. Deletions cut 5 bases from V and 4 bases from J, with 15 bases between. Germline-derived CDR1 and CDR2 are SGHTA and FQGNSA. The CDR3 is 15 residues long.

The chain uses TRBV29-1 and TRBJ2-7, with 7 nucleotides matching TRBD2. This CDR3 spans 12 amino acids. V trimming: 6 bases; J trimming: 0 bases; junction bases outside the gene matches: 2. Germline V lookup: CDR1 SQVTM, CDR2 ANQGSEA. This CDR3 reads CSVREGSYEQYF. As DNA, the CDR3 is TGCAGCGTAAGGGAGGGCTCCTACGAGCAGTACTTC.

The chain has TRBV29-1 and TRBJ2-2; D tentatively fits TRBD1 or TRBD2 (6 bases each). Germline CDR1 SQVTM, CDR2 ANQGSEA. The CDR3 has 12 amino acids. Trimming shortened V by 8 bases and J by 5 bases, and 12 bases separated the two germline ends. CDR3 sequence: CSRGPGTGELFF. CDR3 sequence (DNA): TGCAGCCGGGGGCCGGGGACCGGGGAGCTGTTTTTT.

This clonotype was found a few times. The genes are TRBV20-1 and TRBJ2-3; 13 bases map to TRBD2. The CDR3 is 16 residues long. CDR1 and CDR2 from the germline V gene are DFQATT and SNEGSKA (reference sequence). V lost 1 base and J lost 6; bases outside the gene matches: 7. As DNA, the CDR3 is TGCAGTGCTAGAGGGTTGGGGACTAGCGGGATCGATACGCAGTATTTT. Its protein is CSARGLGTSGIDTQYF.

This clonotype was seen a few times. The J gene is TRBJ2-3, the V gene TRBV4-3; D ambiguous. The CDR3 runs 16 residues. Looked up from germline, CDR1 is LGHNA and CDR2 is YSLEER. The V and J ends lost 1 base and 1 base respectively, with 12 bases between them. The CDR3 bases are TGCGCCAGCAGCCAAGTGTATCCGGCCGGCACAGATACGCAGTATTTT. Its translation: CASSQVYPAGTDTQYF.

On this clonotype: A junction end diverges from the germline sequence, so it may reflect a read error. The V call is TRBV28, the J call TRBJ1-4; D may be TRBD1 (6 bases). This CDR3 region has 15 residues. Germline CDR1 MDHEN, CDR2 SYDVKM. This CDR3 reads CASRSWDTQNEKPFF. The CDR3 nucleotides read TGTGCCAGCAGATCCTGGGACACCCAGAATGAAAAACCGTTTTTT.

This clonotype was found a few times. The chain is built from TRBV2 and TRBJ1-4; D gene unclear. The CDR3 runs 14 residues. Trimming removed 4 bases at V and 4 bases at J, with 10 bases between. Germline values: CDR1 SNHLY, CDR2 FYNNEI. The DNA of the CDR3 is TGTGCCAGCAGTGGAGGGCAGGTTAATGAAAAACTGTTTTTT. Amino acid sequence: CASSGGQVNEKLFF.

Only a few counts were recorded for this clonotype. The chain recombines TRBV7-2 with TRBJ2-7; D gene unclear. Germline V gene lookup returns CDR1 SGHTA and CDR2 FQGNSA. This CDR3 contains 14 residues. V was shortened by 0 bases and J by 4 bases, with 10 bases between the two germline ends. The CDR3 DNA is TGTGCCAGCAGCTTAGCTTTTTCCCGATACGAGCAGTACTTC. Translation gives CASSLAFSRYEQYF.

CDR3 bases: TGTGCCAGCAGTCCCAGTCCGATAGCAACTAATGAAAAACTGTTTTTT. Translated, it gives CASSPSPIATNEKLFF. The chain combines TRBV6-6 with TRBJ1-4, with D unresolved. Germline V lookup: CDR1 MNHNY, CDR2 SVGAGI (reference sequence). V was trimmed by 5 bases and J by 0 bases, leaving 13 bases between them. This CDR3 contains 16 residues.

In this sample, this clonotype turned up a few times. The chain recombines TRBV3-1 with TRBJ2-5; a weak D match, TRBD2 (5 bases). Germline CDR1 and CDR2: LGHDT and YNNKEL (reference sequence). This CDR3 region has 14 residues. V shed 1 base and J shed 4 bases, with 10 bases lying between them. The CDR3 loop reads CASSQVSRGETQYF. In DNA, the CDR3 is TGTGCCAGCAGCCAAGTGAGCCGGGGAGAGACCCAGTACTTC.

This clonotype was seen many times. The gene calls are TRBV7-9 and TRBJ2-4; D may be TRBD2 (5 bases). The CDR3 extends over 14 amino acids. In germline, CDR1 is SEHNR, CDR2 FQNEAQ (reference sequence). With 3 bases removed from V and 3 bases from J, the gap between germline ends came to 9 bases. In DNA form, the CDR3 reads TGTGCCAGCAGCTTTGGCGGAGGCAAAAACATTCAGTACTTC. Translating it yields CASSFGGGKNIQYF.